Below are 32 T cell receptor beta chains sequenced from a single sample in a study of graft-versus-host responses after intestinal transplantation. These TCRs are of unknown antigen specificity. The repertoire was sequenced with immunoSEQ multiplex PCR; TCRdb's copy has only in-frame clones and lacks some. The sample consists of about 85,000 clones, approximately 90% of them appearing once. Sequenced here: unstimulated CD8+ T cells sorted from spleen or lymph node cells, sampled before transplant. The source of these receptors is a human donor who was the organ donor for an intestinal transplant.

The chain joins TRBV4-1 to TRBJ2-1; no reliable D call. Germline V lookup: CDR1 MGHRA, CDR2 YSYEKL. Trimming pared 3 bases from V and 4 bases from J, leaving 16 bases between. The CDR3 consists of 16 residues. The CDR3 spells CASSHGPPPVYNEQFF. The CDR3 coding sequence is TGCGCCAGCAGCCACGGGCCTCCTCCGGTGTACAATGAGCAGTTCTTC.

The CDR3 region is CASSRTAARQGTEAFF. The CDR3 DNA reads as TGTGCCAGCTCACGAACAGCAGCGAGACAAGGCACTGAAGCTTTCTTT. The V gene is TRBV18, the J gene TRBJ1-1; unclear D gene. The germline V and J ends were trimmed by 4 bases and 4 bases, with 19 bases remaining between them. Germline-derived CDR1 and CDR2 are KGHSH and LQKENI. This CDR3 has 16 amino acids.

This chain uses TRBV23-1 with TRBJ1-1; D uncertain. TRBV23-1 is treated as an ORF (open reading frame) with a function not yet certain. CDR3 size: 12 residues. V was clipped by 3 bases and J by 2 bases, with 4 bases between them. DNA for the CDR3: TGCGCCAGCAGTCAGGACAACACTGAAGCTTTCTTT. This sequence encodes CASSQDNTEAFF.

The chain employs TRBV11-3 and TRBJ1-1, with 7 bases lining up with TRBD1. The germline CDR1 and CDR2 sequences are SGHNT and YENEEA. Germline trimming cut 5 bases from V and 5 bases from J; bases unmatched to any gene: 17. The CDR3 runs to 17 residues. CDR3 sequence reads: CASSTPGDREGRTEAFF. The CDR3 coding sequence is TGTGCCAGCAGCACCCCCGGCGACAGGGAAGGACGGACTGAAGCTTTCTTT.

V is TRBV4-2 and J is TRBJ1-1; D is unclear. In germline, CDR1 is LGHNA, CDR2 YNFKEQ. The V and J ends lost 4 bases and 4 bases respectively, with 16 bases between them. The CDR3 consists of 15 residues. The CDR3 loop is CASSPSWMGGTEAFF. Written as DNA, the CDR3 is TGTGCCAGCAGCCCCTCCTGGATGGGCGGCACTGAAGCTTTCTTT.

This clone has more than one count but fewer than ten. The J gene is TRBJ1-5, the V gene TRBV19, with D uncertain. Trimming left V 3 bases short and J 0 bases short, with 6 bases between. Per the germline V gene, CDR1 is LNHDA and CDR2 is SQIVND (reference sequence). CDR3 length equals 14 residues. Here the CDR3 DNA reads TGTGCCAGTAGTATGGGGTTTAGCAATCAGCCCCAGCATTTT. It is translated as CASSMGFSNQPQHF. Using reference TRBV19 and TRBJ1-5 for the parts outside the CDR3, the full variable domain is DGGITQSPKYLFRKEGQNVTLSCEQNLNHDAMYWYRQDPGQGLRLIYYSQIVNDFQKGDIAEGYSVSREKKESFPLTVTSAQKNPTAFYLCASSMGFSNQPQHFGDGTRLSIL.

As regards this clone: The sample holds other DNA sequences that translate to the same CDR3. V is TRBV11-3 and J is TRBJ2-7; unclear D gene. The CDR3 is 14 residues long. Germline lookup yields CDR1 SGHNT and CDR2 YENEEA. The V gene lost 1 base and the J gene lost 2 bases, with 9 bases spanning the gap. This CDR3 reads CASSLAGSPYEQYF. The CDR3 DNA follows: TGTGCCAGCAGCTTAGCCGGCTCCCCCTACGAGCAGTACTTC.

The rearrangement links TRBV19 to TRBJ2-3, with D tentatively TRBD2 (6 bases). The germline V and J ends were trimmed by 5 bases and 4 bases, with 19 bases remaining between them. This CDR3 is built from 16 residues. Germline-derived CDR1 and CDR2 are LNHDA and SQIVND (reference sequence). As DNA, the CDR3 is TGTGCCAGTAGTTATGAAGGGAGCGGGTTGGCAGATACGCAGTATTTT. Its translation: CASSYEGSGLADTQYF.

The V gene is TRBV23-1, the J gene TRBJ2-2; weak D call: TRBD2 (6 bases). TRBV23-1 is assigned to the ORF class and has an uncertain function. CDR3 length: 16 residues. Deletions cut 0 bases from V and 2 bases from J, with 10 bases between. In nucleotides, the CDR3 is TGCGCCAGCAGTCAATCTCGGGGGACCAACACCGGGGAGCTGTTTTTT. Its translation is CASSQSRGTNTGELFF.

The rearrangement joins TRBV29-1 to TRBJ2-5; 7 bases are a match to TRBD2. The tail of the sequence fits TRBJ2-7 better, so the J call may be wrong. The CDR3 has 14 residues. CDR1 is SQVTM, CDR2 ANQGSEA, per germline. Here the CDR3 DNA reads TGCAGCGTTGAAGTTCCGGGAGGCTCCTACGAGCAGTACTTC. Its protein product is CSVEVPGGSYEQYF.

The chain links TRBV4-1 to TRBJ2-1, with D unclear. The CDR3 is 16 amino acids. V lost 0 bases, J lost 0 bases, and 9 bases lay in between. Germline CDR1 MGHRA, CDR2 YSYEKL. The CDR3 region has the DNA TGCGCCAGCAGCCAAGATTGGGTTAGCTCCTACAATGAGCAGTTCTTC. Translating it yields CASSQDWVSSYNEQFF.

The CDR3 DNA reads as TGTGCCAGCAGCTTGGAGGGGGCCCAAGAGACCCAGTACTTC. Its translation is CASSLEGAQETQYF. The rearrangement links TRBV5-6 to TRBJ2-5; 7 bases line up with TRBD1. V lost 0 bases to trimming and J lost 1 base; unmatched junction nucleotides: 0. The germline CDR1 and CDR2 sequences are SGHDT and YYEEEE. The CDR3 is 14 amino acids.

The CDR3 loop reads CASRNQDVYNEQFF. The CDR3 DNA sequence: TGTGCCAGCAGGAACCAGGACGTTTACAATGAGCAGTTCTTC. This sequence joins TRBV6-1 and TRBJ2-1; D is uncertain. V was trimmed by 6 bases and J by 4 bases, leaving 13 bases between them. This CDR3 region has 14 residues. Per the germline V gene, CDR1 is MNHNS and CDR2 is SASEGT.

The chain has TRBV5-1 and TRBJ1-2; 7 positions match TRBD1. The CDR3 has 15 amino acids. V was pared by 1 base and J by 1 base, with 4 bases of the junction left unmatched. Per the germline V gene, CDR1 is SGHRS and CDR2 is YFSETQ. The DNA for the CDR3 is TGCGCCAGCAGCTTGTGGGACAGATTTAACTATGGCTACACCTTC. Amino acid sequence: CASSLWDRFNYGYTF.

The rearrangement uses TRBV6-4 and TRBJ2-7; weak D call: TRBD1 (6 bases). The CDR3 extends over 16 amino acids. Deletions cut 4 bases from V and 1 base from J, with 17 bases between. Germline values: CDR1 MRHNA, CDR2 SNTAGT. The CDR3, as DNA: TGTGCCAGCAGTGTAAAGGGAACGGGACAATCCTACGAGCAGTACTTC. It encodes CASSVKGTGQSYEQYF.

V usage is TRBV11-2 and J usage is TRBJ1-2; D is ambiguous. From germline, CDR1 is SGHAT and CDR2 FQNNGV. V was cut by 5 bases and J by 1 base, with 11 bases left in between. This CDR3 region has 14 residues. CDR3 sequence: CASSHAMGNYGYTF. As DNA, the CDR3 is TGTGCCAGCAGCCACGCGATGGGTAACTATGGCTACACCTTC.

This clone was observed a single time. V gene TRBV19 combines with J gene TRBJ1-5; maybe TRBD1 (5 bases). The V and J ends lost 3 bases and 5 bases respectively, with 11 bases between them. The CDR3 runs to 14 residues. Germline V CDR1 and CDR2: LNHDA, SQIVND (reference sequence). The CDR3 region has the DNA TGTGCCAGTAGTATGTCGGGGGAAGATCAGCCCCAGCATTTT. Encoded protein: CASSMSGEDQPQHF.

The chain joins TRBV7-9 to TRBJ2-2; no reliable D call. Trimming removed 5 bases at V and 4 bases at J, with 17 bases between. CDR3 length: 16 amino acids. Germline CDR1 reads SEHNR; CDR2 reads FQNEAQ (reference sequence). CDR3 nucleotide sequence: TGTGCCAGCAGCCCCTCACCGGACCGACCCACCGGGGAGCTGTTTTTT. Protein: CASSPSPDRPTGELFF.

This chain connects TRBV27 to TRBJ2-6; 9 bases match TRBD1. CDR3 length: 16 residues. Looked up from germline, CDR1 is MNHEY and CDR2 is SMNVEV (reference sequence). J was trimmed by 3 bases and V by 5 bases; bases with no gene match: 5. DNA for the CDR3: TGTGCCAGCAGTGTGACAGGGGGAATTGGGGCCAACGTCCTGACTTTC. This translates into CASSVTGGIGANVLTF.

This chain links TRBV6-5 with TRBJ2-2; D might be TRBD1 or TRBD2, each matching 6 bases. Trimming pared 10 bases from V and 7 bases from J, leaving 13 bases between. The CDR3 is 12 residues long. Germline V lookup: CDR1 MNHEY, CDR2 SVGAGI. The CDR3 sequence: CATGGFDGELFF. The CDR3, as DNA: TGTGCCACCGGGGGCTTTGACGGGGAGCTGTTTTTT.

The V call is TRBV7-9, the J call TRBJ2-5; D is possibly TRBD1 (6 bases). Judging by the DNA end, TRBJ2-7 fits better; the J call may be wrong. Germline values: CDR1 SEHNR, CDR2 FQNEAQ (reference sequence). This CDR3 has 12 residues. CDR3 bases: TGTGCCAGCAGCTTCAGGGGCTACGAGCAGTACTTC. As protein: CASSFRGYEQYF.

The V call is TRBV6-5, the J call TRBJ2-4; D is possibly TRBD1 (5 bases). The V end was cut by 5 bases, the J end by 6 bases, with 5 bases between. Germline V gene lookup returns CDR1 MNHEY and CDR2 SVGAGI. The CDR3 runs 11 residues. CDR3 in amino acids: CASSDRNIQYF. The CDR3 region has the DNA TGTGCCAGCAGTGACAGAAACATTCAGTACTTC.

The CDR3 is CASSLSFRGGDTEAFF. CDR3 DNA: TGTGCCAGCAGCTTATCCTTCAGGGGAGGTGACACTGAAGCTTTCTTT. This rearrangement joins TRBV11-2 to TRBJ1-1, with D perhaps matching TRBD1 (6 bases). The CDR3 runs 16 residues. Germline CDR1 and CDR2: SGHAT and FQNNGV. V gave up 2 bases and J gave up 3 bases, with 16 bases separating them.

V usage is TRBV4-3 and J usage is TRBJ1-1, with no clear D. CDR3 length: 14 residues. Germline CDR1 LGHNA, CDR2 YSLEER. Trimming left V 0 bases short and J 7 bases short, with 12 bases between. DNA of the CDR3: TGCGCCAGCAGCCAAGAGCCACAGCTCATTGAAGCTTTCTTT. This encodes CASSQEPQLIEAFF.

The chain links TRBV5-1 to TRBJ2-1; the D call may be TRBD1 or TRBD2 (5 bases each). The CDR3 contains 15 residues. Germline lookup yields CDR1 SGHRS and CDR2 YFSETQ. V was shortened by 4 bases and J by 9 bases, with 20 bases between the two germline ends. The CDR3 sequence is CASSPRDIVDSEQFF. The CDR3 DNA reads as TGCGCCAGCAGCCCCCGGGATATTGTTGACAGTGAGCAGTTCTTC.

The table lists this clone with a count of one. The V and J genes are TRBV5-4 and TRBJ2-7, with 8 bases matching TRBD2. From germline, CDR1 is SGHNT and CDR2 YYREEE (reference sequence). The J segment lost 4 bases and the V segment lost 3 bases, leaving 12 bases of the junction unmatched. The CDR3 runs to 16 residues. CDR3 sequence: CASSSHGGAGAYEQYF. As DNA, the CDR3 is TGTGCCAGCAGCTCCCACGGGGGGGCCGGGGCGTACGAGCAGTACTTC.

This rearrangement joins TRBV7-9 to TRBJ1-1; D perhaps matches TRBD1 (5 bases). The germline CDR1 and CDR2 sequences are SEHNR and FQNEAQ (reference sequence). The germline V and J ends were trimmed by 3 bases and 4 bases, with 18 bases remaining between them. The CDR3 is made up of 16 amino acids. The CDR3 DNA sequence: TGTGCCAGCAGCTTTCCCGGGACCGGGATGAGCACTGAAGCTTTCTTT. Translated, it gives CASSFPGTGMSTEAFF.

This rearrangement joins TRBV27 to TRBJ1-2, with TRBD1 identical over 10 bases. Trimming cost V 3 bases and J 7 bases; bases outside gene matches: 5. This CDR3 comprises 14 residues. Germline V gene data show CDR1 as MNHEY and CDR2 as SMNVEV (reference sequence). The CDR3 region has the DNA TGTGCCAGCAGTTTCGACAGGGGGCAGGGTGGCTACACCTTC. Residues: CASSFDRGQGGYTF.

V usage is TRBV4-2 and J usage is TRBJ2-3, with 7 bases fitting TRBD2. CDR1 and CDR2 from the germline V gene are LGHNA and YNFKEQ. CDR3 length equals 15 residues. V was pared by 0 bases and J by 5 bases, with 5 bases of the junction left unmatched. The CDR3 protein is CASSQDTSVGDTQYF. CDR3 coding DNA: TGTGCCAGCAGCCAAGATACTAGCGTGGGAGATACGCAGTATTTT.

The chain has TRBV19 and TRBJ1-2; no clear D gene. Trimming removed 3 bases at V and 6 bases at J, with 17 bases between. In germline, CDR1 is LNHDA, CDR2 SQIVND (reference sequence). This CDR3 contains 15 residues. DNA for the CDR3: TGTGCCAGTAGTATGGGTTTGGTACAGATCGATGGCTACACCTTC. This encodes CASSMGLVQIDGYTF.

V and J are TRBV2 and TRBJ1-2; possible D gene TRBD1, 6 bases. CDR3 size: 13 residues. Trimming stripped 3 bases from V and 4 bases from J, with 9 bases between. Germline V gene data show CDR1 as SNHLY and CDR2 as FYNNEI. The CDR3 DNA follows: TGTGCCAGCAGTGACCAGGGGCTCTATGGCTACACCTTC. Translation: CASSDQGLYGYTF. Together with reference TRBV2 and TRBJ1-2, the CDR3 gives the full variable domain: EPEVTQTPSHQVTQMGQEVILRCVPISNHLYFYWYRQILGQKVEFLVSFYNNEISEKSEIFDDQFSVERPDGSNFTLKIRSTKLEDSAMYFCASSDQGLYGYTFGSGTRLTVV.

The J gene is TRBJ2-5, the V gene TRBV19; TRBD1 matches 7 bases. The end of the DNA is better explained by TRBJ2-7, so the J call may be wrong. The germline V gene has CDR1 LNHDA and CDR2 SQIVND (reference sequence). The CDR3 sequence is 13 residues long. CDR3: CASSMGDSYEQYF. In DNA form, the CDR3 reads TGTGCCAGTAGTATGGGGGACAGCTACGAGCAGTACTTC.